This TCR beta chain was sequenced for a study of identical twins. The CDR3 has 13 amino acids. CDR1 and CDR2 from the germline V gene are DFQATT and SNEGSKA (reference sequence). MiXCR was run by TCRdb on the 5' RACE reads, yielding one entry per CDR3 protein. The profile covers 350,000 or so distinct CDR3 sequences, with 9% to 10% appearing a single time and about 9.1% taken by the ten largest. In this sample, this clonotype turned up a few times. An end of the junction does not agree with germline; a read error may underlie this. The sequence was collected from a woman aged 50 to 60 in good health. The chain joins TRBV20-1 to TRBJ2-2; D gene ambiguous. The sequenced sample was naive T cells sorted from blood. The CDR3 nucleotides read TGCAGTGCTCGAGACCTACGGACCGGGGAGCTGTTTTTT. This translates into CSARDLRTGELFF.